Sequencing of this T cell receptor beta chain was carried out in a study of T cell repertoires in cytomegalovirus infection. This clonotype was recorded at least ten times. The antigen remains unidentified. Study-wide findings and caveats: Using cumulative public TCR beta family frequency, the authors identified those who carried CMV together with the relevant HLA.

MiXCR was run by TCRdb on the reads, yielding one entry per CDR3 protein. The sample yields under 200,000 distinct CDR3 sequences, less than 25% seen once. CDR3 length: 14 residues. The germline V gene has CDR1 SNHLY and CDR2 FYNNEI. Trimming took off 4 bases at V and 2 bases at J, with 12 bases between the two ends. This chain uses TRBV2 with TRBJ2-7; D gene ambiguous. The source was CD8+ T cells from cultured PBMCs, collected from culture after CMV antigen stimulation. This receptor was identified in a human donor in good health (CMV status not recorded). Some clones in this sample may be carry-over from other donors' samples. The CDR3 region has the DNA TGTGCCAGCAGTGTATCGTGGCGGACCTACGAGCAGTACTTC. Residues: CASSVSWRTYEQYF.